The T cell receptor beta chain under discussion was sequenced for a study of cytomegalovirus exposure and HLA in healthy donors. With 4 bases clipped from V and 1 base from J, the junction kept 2 bases outside the gene matches. CDR3 length: 16 residues. Germline loops: CDR1 ENHRY, CDR2 SYGVKD. As for this clone: Its target is not known.

Study-wide findings and caveats: V- and J-gene trimming in TCR beta was tied to a missense DCLRE1C variant by an analysis performed later. Whilst most TCR sequences proved rare, a subset of public TCRs occurred across many donors.

PCR was performed using 60 Vbeta and 13 Jbeta primers. Sequenced by immunoSEQ multiplex PCR; TCRdb stores in-frame clones only, minus some. This table holds about 250,000 clones, around 80% found once. Sequenced input: PBMCs. This chain links TRBV10-3 with TRBJ2-3, with 13 bases matching TRBD2. This sequence originates from a girl aged 2 to 9 in good health and CMV-seronegative. CDR3 loop: CAISGGTSGGTDTQYF. The CDR3 region has the DNA TGTGCCATCAGTGGTGGGACTAGCGGGGGCACAGATACGCAGTATTTT.